A selection of T cell receptor beta chains follows, all from one sample in a study of cytomegalovirus exposure and HLA in healthy donors. Measured with immunoSEQ multiplex PCR; TCRdb has only the in-frame clones, and not every one. Altogether fewer than 90,000 clones are present, about 76% being singletons, with the ten largest covering around a tenth. Material for sequencing was PBMCs. Source of these receptors: a man under 40 in good health and CMV-seropositive. CDR3s include the opening cysteine and the closing phenylalanine or tryptophan. The order of the fields is J gene, clone size, D gene, V gene, CDR3 DNA, CDR3 protein. The D gene is left open where the match is weak. Clone size, where shown, is once, few, many, or a class for clones that have expanded.

j_call: TRBJ1-1; clone_size: few; d_call: .; v_call: TRBV12-5; cdr3_nt: TGTGCTAGTGGTTTGGACGAGCAGGGTGAAGCTTTCTTT; cdr3_aa: CASGLDEQGEAFF
j_call: TRBJ2-7; clone_size: .; d_call: .; v_call: TRBV18; cdr3_nt: TGTGCCAGCTCACCACCGGGGGGTCCCTACGAGCAGTACTTC; cdr3_aa: CASSPPGGPYEQYF
j_call: TRBJ2-7; clone_size: .; d_call: TRBD1; v_call: TRBV7-8; cdr3_nt: TGTGCCAGCAGCCGGACCCGGACAGGAGCCTACGAGCAGTACTTC; cdr3_aa: CASSRTRTGAYEQYF
j_call: TRBJ1-1; clone_size: .; d_call: .; v_call: TRBV5-1; cdr3_nt: TGCGCCAGCAGCTGGATGACAGCTATGAACACTGAAGCTTTCTTT; cdr3_aa: CASSWMTAMNTEAFF
j_call: TRBJ2-3; clone_size: .; d_call: TRBD2; v_call: TRBV5-4; cdr3_nt: TGTGCCAGCAGCTTGGAGCTAGCGGGGGATACGCAGTATTTT; cdr3_aa: CASSLELAGDTQYF
j_call: TRBJ2-5; clone_size: .; d_call: TRBD2; v_call: TRBV6-1; cdr3_nt: TGTGCCAGCAGTGAAAAAAGCGGGGGGGCCGAGACCCAGTACTTC; cdr3_aa: CASSEKSGGAETQYF
j_call: TRBJ2-1; clone_size: .; d_call: TRBD2; v_call: TRBV9; cdr3_nt: TGTGCCAGCAGCGTAGGGGGGGTACCGGGGGGGCCCAATGAGCAGTTCTTC; cdr3_aa: CASSVGGVPGGPNEQFF
j_call: TRBJ1-2; clone_size: few; d_call: .; v_call: TRBV29-1; cdr3_nt: TGCAGCGTTGAAACGCGTACAGACTATGGCTACACCTTC; cdr3_aa: CSVETRTDYGYTF
j_call: TRBJ1-6; clone_size: .; d_call: .; v_call: TRBV18; cdr3_nt: TGTGCCAGCTCACCGAGGACAGAAGAATCACCCCTCCACTTT; cdr3_aa: CASSPRTEESPLHF
j_call: TRBJ2-3; clone_size: few; d_call: TRBD2; v_call: TRBV5-1; cdr3_nt: TGCGCCAGCAGCTTGGATGCTAGCGGGGGAGATACGCAGTATTTT; cdr3_aa: CASSLDASGGDTQYF
j_call: TRBJ1-1; clone_size: many; d_call: .; v_call: TRBV10-3; cdr3_nt: TGTGCCATCAGGGCGGACAGTAGTTGGAACACTGAAGCTTTCTTT; cdr3_aa: CAIRADSSWNTEAFF
j_call: TRBJ1-2; clone_size: .; d_call: .; v_call: TRBV18; cdr3_nt: TGTGCCAGCTCACACCCCACAAGGGGGTTAAAGGATGGCTACACCTTC; cdr3_aa: CASSHPTRGLKDGYTF
j_call: TRBJ2-7; clone_size: once; d_call: .; v_call: TRBV27; cdr3_nt: TGTGCCAGCAGTTTAAGTGGGGGCCCCAAAAACGAGCAGTACTTC; cdr3_aa: CASSLSGGPKNEQYF
j_call: TRBJ1-1; clone_size: .; d_call: TRBD1; v_call: TRBV7-9; cdr3_nt: TGTGCCAGCACGGACAGGGGGGTTGGTGCTTTCTTT; cdr3_aa: CASTDRGVGAFF
j_call: TRBJ1-5; clone_size: .; d_call: .; v_call: TRBV23-1; cdr3_nt: TGCGCCAGCAGTCAAGAAAATGTCCCGTCGAATTACTATAGCAATCAGCCCCAGCATTTT; cdr3_aa: CASSQENVPSNYYSNQPQHF
j_call: TRBJ2-6; clone_size: few; d_call: .; v_call: TRBV6-1; cdr3_nt: TGTGCCAGCATCACCGGGGGATCTGGGGCCAACGTCCTGACTTTC; cdr3_aa: CASITGGSGANVLTF
j_call: TRBJ2-3; clone_size: few; d_call: .; v_call: TRBV7-3; cdr3_nt: TGTGCCAGCAGCTCCTCAGGCACAGATACGCAGTATTTT; cdr3_aa: CASSSSGTDTQYF
j_call: TRBJ2-1; clone_size: .; d_call: .; v_call: TRBV9; cdr3_nt: TGTGCCAGCAGCGTTCAGGCCTCCTACAATGAGCAGTTCTTC; cdr3_aa: CASSVQASYNEQFF
j_call: TRBJ2-1; clone_size: .; d_call: TRBD2; v_call: TRBV2; cdr3_nt: TGTGCCGGCAGTGAGACTAGCTCGAGGGATGAGCAGTTCTTC; cdr3_aa: CAGSETSSRDEQFF
j_call: TRBJ2-1; clone_size: once; d_call: TRBD1; v_call: TRBV7-3; cdr3_nt: TGTGCCAGCAGCTTAAGGTTTGGACAGGGCGTCAATGAGCAGTTCTTC; cdr3_aa: CASSLRFGQGVNEQFF
j_call: TRBJ2-1; clone_size: .; d_call: TRBD1; v_call: TRBV4-3; cdr3_nt: TGCGCCAGCAGCCAACACGGGACAGGGGACTACAATGAGCAGTTCTTC; cdr3_aa: CASSQHGTGDYNEQFF
j_call: TRBJ2-1; clone_size: .; d_call: TRBD1; v_call: TRBV6-5; cdr3_nt: TGTGCCAGCAGTTACAGGGGACAGGGATGGGATGAGCAGTTCTTC; cdr3_aa: CASSYRGQGWDEQFF
j_call: TRBJ1-1; clone_size: .; d_call: .; v_call: TRBV2; cdr3_nt: TGTGCCAGCAGTGCAGGGGTCAGGACTGAAGCTTTCTTT; cdr3_aa: CASSAGVRTEAFF
j_call: TRBJ1-6; clone_size: .; d_call: TRBD1; v_call: TRBV6-5; cdr3_nt: TGTGCCAGCAGTAAGGGGGGACAGGGTGGGTTGTTCCTCCACTTT; cdr3_aa: CASSKGGQGGLFLHF
j_call: TRBJ1-1; clone_size: few; d_call: .; v_call: TRBV2; cdr3_nt: TGTGCCAGCTCCGGGACACCTAACACTGAAGCTTTCTTT; cdr3_aa: CASSGTPNTEAFF
j_call: TRBJ1-5; clone_size: .; d_call: .; v_call: TRBV5-1; cdr3_nt: TGCGCCAGCAGCTTGGGTGGAGGGACCAATCAGCCCCAGCATTTT; cdr3_aa: CASSLGGGTNQPQHF
j_call: TRBJ1-4; clone_size: .; d_call: TRBD1; v_call: TRBV9; cdr3_nt: TGTGCCAGCAGCAGCCACCCCAGACAGGGTAATGAAAAACTGTTTTTT; cdr3_aa: CASSSHPRQGNEKLFF
j_call: TRBJ2-1; clone_size: once; d_call: TRBD1; v_call: TRBV25-1; cdr3_nt: TGTGCCAGCAGTGACATGGACAGGGCCTATCGGTTCTTC; cdr3_aa: CASSDMDRAYRFF
j_call: TRBJ1-2; clone_size: .; d_call: .; v_call: TRBV15; cdr3_nt: TGTGCCACCAGCAGCCTGACAGTAGTTGGCTACACCTTC; cdr3_aa: CATSSLTVVGYTF
j_call: TRBJ2-3; clone_size: .; d_call: .; v_call: TRBV5-1; cdr3_nt: TGCGCCAGCAGCCTGGGGACTAGCACAGATACGCAGTATTTT; cdr3_aa: CASSLGTSTDTQYF
j_call: TRBJ1-2; clone_size: .; d_call: .; v_call: TRBV27; cdr3_nt: TGTGCCAGCAGTATAACGGGACTGAACTATGGCTACACCTTC; cdr3_aa: CASSITGLNYGYTF
j_call: TRBJ2-7; clone_size: .; d_call: TRBD2; v_call: TRBV9; cdr3_nt: TGTGCCAGCAGCTCCCAGGGAGGGGAAACCTACGAGCAGTACTTC; cdr3_aa: CASSSQGGETYEQYF
j_call: TRBJ2-7; clone_size: .; d_call: TRBD1; v_call: TRBV5-6; cdr3_nt: TGTGCCAGCAGCCCTGGGACAGGGTATACCGAGCAGTACTTC; cdr3_aa: CASSPGTGYTEQYF
j_call: TRBJ2-1; clone_size: .; d_call: .; v_call: TRBV19; cdr3_nt: TGTGCCAGTAGTCCTAGGACAGACAATGAGCAGTTCTTC; cdr3_aa: CASSPRTDNEQFF
j_call: TRBJ2-1; clone_size: once; d_call: TRBD2; v_call: TRBV11-2; cdr3_nt: TGTGCCAGCAGCTACACCGGGACTAGCGGGGTGAGCTCCTACAATGAGCAGTTCTTC; cdr3_aa: CASSYTGTSGVSSYNEQFF
j_call: TRBJ2-2; clone_size: .; d_call: TRBD2; v_call: TRBV18; cdr3_nt: TGTGCCAGCTCACCGGGACTAGCGGGGAGGAACACCGGGGAGCTGTTTTTT; cdr3_aa: CASSPGLAGRNTGELFF
j_call: TRBJ2-1; clone_size: .; d_call: .; v_call: TRBV9; cdr3_nt: TGTGCCAGCAGCGTAGACTTAGACAATGAGCAGTTCTTC; cdr3_aa: CASSVDLDNEQFF
j_call: TRBJ2-1; clone_size: .; d_call: .; v_call: TRBV25-1; cdr3_nt: TGTGCCAGCAGTGAAGAAGCAGCGGAGCAGTTCTTC; cdr3_aa: CASSEEAAEQFF
j_call: TRBJ2-7; clone_size: .; d_call: .; v_call: TRBV27; cdr3_nt: TGTGCCAGCAGCTCTCACCATAGCTCCTACGAGCAGTACTTC; cdr3_aa: CASSSHHSSYEQYF
j_call: TRBJ2-5; clone_size: .; d_call: TRBD2; v_call: TRBV11-2; cdr3_nt: TGTGCCAGCAGCTTAGGTGTGGGGGGACTAGGGTGGGAGACCCAGTACTTC; cdr3_aa: CASSLGVGGLGWETQYF
j_call: TRBJ1-2; clone_size: .; d_call: .; v_call: TRBV5-4; cdr3_nt: TGTGCCAGCAGCTTGGTTTCGGCTAACTATGGCTACACCTTC; cdr3_aa: CASSLVSANYGYTF
j_call: TRBJ1-6; clone_size: few; d_call: .; v_call: TRBV5-6; cdr3_nt: TGTGCCAGCAGCGCGGCTCACATTGGTTCACCCCTCCACTTT; cdr3_aa: CASSAAHIGSPLHF
j_call: TRBJ1-1; clone_size: .; d_call: .; v_call: TRBV2; cdr3_nt: TGTGCCAGCAGTCTACAGGGGAACACTGAAGCTTTCTTT; cdr3_aa: CASSLQGNTEAFF
j_call: TRBJ2-5; clone_size: .; d_call: .; v_call: TRBV6-1; cdr3_nt: TGTGCCAGCAGTGAATTTGGGCTGGGAGAGACCCAGTACTTC; cdr3_aa: CASSEFGLGETQYF
j_call: TRBJ2-1; clone_size: once; d_call: TRBD2; v_call: TRBV9; cdr3_nt: TGTGCCAGCAGCGTGGGGCTAGCGGGCTACAATGAGCAGTTCTTC; cdr3_aa: CASSVGLAGYNEQFF
j_call: TRBJ1-5; clone_size: .; d_call: TRBD1; v_call: TRBV18; cdr3_nt: TGTGCCAGCTCGCCCGGGACAGTTAGCAATCAGCCCCAGCATTTT; cdr3_aa: CASSPGTVSNQPQHF
j_call: TRBJ2-7; clone_size: .; d_call: .; v_call: TRBV6-5; cdr3_nt: TGTGCCAGCAGTTACATGGAGAGATCCTACGAGCAGTACTTC; cdr3_aa: CASSYMERSYEQYF
j_call: TRBJ1-2; clone_size: many; d_call: .; v_call: TRBV4-3; cdr3_nt: TGCGCCAGCAGCCAAGATTGGGGGCCTAACTATGGCTACACCTTC; cdr3_aa: CASSQDWGPNYGYTF
j_call: TRBJ1-2; clone_size: .; d_call: .; v_call: TRBV7-9; cdr3_nt: TGTGCCAGCAGCTTTTCAGGGGAAGGCTACACCTTC; cdr3_aa: CASSFSGEGYTF
j_call: TRBJ2-7; clone_size: .; d_call: .; v_call: TRBV2; cdr3_nt: TGTGCCAGCAGTGAAAAGGGAGGTGTTTACGAGCAGTACTTC; cdr3_aa: CASSEKGGVYEQYF
j_call: TRBJ1-5; clone_size: .; d_call: TRBD1; v_call: TRBV7-9; cdr3_nt: TGTGCCAGCAGCCTGGACAGGGGGCCCCAGCCCCAGCATTTT; cdr3_aa: CASSLDRGPQPQHF
j_call: TRBJ2-3; clone_size: .; d_call: .; v_call: TRBV2; cdr3_nt: TGTGCCAGCAGGAGTAGCCGGTTTACGCAGTATTTT; cdr3_aa: CASRSSRFTQYF
j_call: TRBJ2-5; clone_size: once; d_call: TRBD1; v_call: TRBV7-9; cdr3_nt: TGTGCCAGCAGCTTAGCCTCGACAGGGGGGGAGACCCGGTACTTC; cdr3_aa: CASSLASTGGETRYF
j_call: TRBJ1-4; clone_size: .; d_call: .; v_call: TRBV29-1; cdr3_nt: TGCAGCGTTGGGGGCGTCCTAACGGGTAATGAAAAACTGTTTTTT; cdr3_aa: CSVGGVLTGNEKLFF
j_call: TRBJ1-1; clone_size: .; d_call: TRBD1; v_call: TRBV25-1; cdr3_nt: TGTGCCAGCAGTGAACCGGGACAGGGTAGGGACACTGAAGCTTTCTTT; cdr3_aa: CASSEPGQGRDTEAFF
j_call: TRBJ2-7; clone_size: .; d_call: .; v_call: TRBV4-1; cdr3_nt: TGCGCCAGCAGCCAAGACGGGTACGAGCAGTACTTC; cdr3_aa: CASSQDGYEQYF
j_call: TRBJ2-7; clone_size: .; d_call: .; v_call: TRBV19; cdr3_nt: TGTGCCAGTAGTTACGGGACTGTCTCCTACGAGCAGTACTTC; cdr3_aa: CASSYGTVSYEQYF
j_call: TRBJ2-3; clone_size: .; d_call: TRBD2; v_call: TRBV18; cdr3_nt: TGTGCCAGCTCATATACAACTAGCGGGGGGAAATCAGATACGCAGTATTTT; cdr3_aa: CASSYTTSGGKSDTQYF
j_call: TRBJ1-2; clone_size: .; d_call: TRBD1; v_call: TRBV29-1; cdr3_nt: TGCAGCGTTGGTGGGACAGGGGACATCTATGGCTACACCTTC; cdr3_aa: CSVGGTGDIYGYTF